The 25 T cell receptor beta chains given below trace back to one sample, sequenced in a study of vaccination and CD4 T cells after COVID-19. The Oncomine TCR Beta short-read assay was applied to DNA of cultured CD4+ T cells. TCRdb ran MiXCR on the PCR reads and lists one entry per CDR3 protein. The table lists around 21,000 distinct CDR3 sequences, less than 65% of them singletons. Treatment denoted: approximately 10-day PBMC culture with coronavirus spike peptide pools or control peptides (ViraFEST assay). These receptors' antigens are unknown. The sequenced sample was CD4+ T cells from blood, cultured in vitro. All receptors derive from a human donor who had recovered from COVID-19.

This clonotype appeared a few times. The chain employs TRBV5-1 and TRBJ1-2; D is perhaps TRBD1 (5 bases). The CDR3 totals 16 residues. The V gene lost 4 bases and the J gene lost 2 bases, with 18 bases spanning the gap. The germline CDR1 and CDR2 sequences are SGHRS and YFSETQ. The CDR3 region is CASSPTQGGRNYGYTF. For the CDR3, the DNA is TGCGCCAGCAGCCCAACGCAGGGAGGGAGAAACTATGGCTACACCTTC. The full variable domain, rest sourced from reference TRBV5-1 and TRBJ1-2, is KAGVTQTPRYLIKTRGQQVTLSCSPISGHRSVSWYQQTPGQGLQFLFEYFSETQRNKGNFPGRFSGRQFSNSRSEMNVSTLELGDSALYLCASSPTQGGRNYGYTFGSGTRLTVV.

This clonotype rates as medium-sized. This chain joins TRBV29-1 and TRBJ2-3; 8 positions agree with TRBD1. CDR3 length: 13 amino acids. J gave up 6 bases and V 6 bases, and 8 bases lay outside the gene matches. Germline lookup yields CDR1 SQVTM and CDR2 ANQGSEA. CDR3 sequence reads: CSVSLTGADTQYF. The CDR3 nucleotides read TGCAGCGTGTCGCTGACAGGGGCCGATACGCAGTATTTT.

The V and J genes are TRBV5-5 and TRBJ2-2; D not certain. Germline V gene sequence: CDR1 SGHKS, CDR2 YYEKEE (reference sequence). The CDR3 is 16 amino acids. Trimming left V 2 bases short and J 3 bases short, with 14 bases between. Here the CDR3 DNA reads TGTGCCAGCAGCTTTCAAGGGTCCCGTTACACCGGGGAGCTGTTTTTT. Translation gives CASSFQGSRYTGELFF.

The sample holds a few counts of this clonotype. The CDR3 coding sequence is TGTGCCAGCAGCCCTGGGGGGTCCGGGGCCAACGTCCTGACTTTC. Protein product: CASSPGGSGANVLTF. The J gene is TRBJ2-6, the V gene TRBV5-4; D perhaps matches TRBD2 (6 bases). This CDR3 comprises 15 residues. Trimming stripped 4 bases from V and 4 bases from J, with 12 bases between. Germline assignment: CDR1 SGHNT and CDR2 YYREEE (reference sequence). The entire variable domain, with the rest obtained from reference TRBV5-4 and TRBJ2-6, is as follows: ETGVTQSPTHLIKTRGQQVTLRCSSQSGHNTVSWYQQALGQGPQFIFQYYREEENGRGNFPPRFSGLQFPNYSSELNVNALELDDSALYLCASSPGGSGANVLTFGAGSRLTVL.

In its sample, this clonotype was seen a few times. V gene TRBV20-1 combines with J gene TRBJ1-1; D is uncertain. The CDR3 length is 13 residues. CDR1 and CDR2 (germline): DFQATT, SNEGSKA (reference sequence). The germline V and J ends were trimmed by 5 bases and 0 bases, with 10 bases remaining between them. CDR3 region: CSAHVYMNTEAFF. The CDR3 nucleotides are TGCAGTGCTCACGTTTACATGAACACTGAAGCTTTCTTT.

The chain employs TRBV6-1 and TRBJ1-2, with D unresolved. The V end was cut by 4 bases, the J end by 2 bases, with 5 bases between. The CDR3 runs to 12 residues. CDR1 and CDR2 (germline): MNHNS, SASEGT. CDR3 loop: CASSGPNYGYTF. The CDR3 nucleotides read TGTGCCAGCAGTGGACCCAACTATGGCTACACCTTC.

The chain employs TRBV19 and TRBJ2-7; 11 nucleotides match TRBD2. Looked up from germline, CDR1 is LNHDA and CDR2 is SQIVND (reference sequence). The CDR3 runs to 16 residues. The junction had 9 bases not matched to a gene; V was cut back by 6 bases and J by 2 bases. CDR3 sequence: CASRAWLAGGAYEQYF. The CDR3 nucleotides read TGTGCCAGTAGGGCCTGGCTAGCGGGAGGCGCCTACGAGCAGTACTTC.

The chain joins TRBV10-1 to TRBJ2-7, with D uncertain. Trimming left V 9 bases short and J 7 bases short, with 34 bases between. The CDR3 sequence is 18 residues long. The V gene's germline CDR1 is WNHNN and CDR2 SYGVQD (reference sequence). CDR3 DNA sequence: TGCGCCAGGCGCCCGTCACGACTTAGAAGGGCGCCCCTACAAGAGCAGTACTTC. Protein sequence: CARRPSRLRRAPLQEQYF.

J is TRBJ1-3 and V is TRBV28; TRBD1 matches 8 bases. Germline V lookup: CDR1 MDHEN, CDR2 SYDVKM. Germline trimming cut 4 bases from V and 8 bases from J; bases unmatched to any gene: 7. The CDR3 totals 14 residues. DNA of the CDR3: TGTGCCAGCAGTTCCACCGACAGGGGTGACACCATATATTTT. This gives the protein CASSSTDRGDTIYF. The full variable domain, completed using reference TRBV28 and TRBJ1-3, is DVKVTQSSRYLVKRTGEKVFLECVQDMDHENMFWYRQDPGLGLRLIYFSYDVKMKEKGDIPEGYSVSREKKERFSLILESASTNQTSMYLCASSSTDRGDTIYFGEGSWLTVV.

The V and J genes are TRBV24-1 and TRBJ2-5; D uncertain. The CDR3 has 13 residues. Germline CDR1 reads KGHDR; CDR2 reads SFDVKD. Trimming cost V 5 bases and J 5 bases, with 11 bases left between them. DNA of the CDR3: TGTGCCACCAGTGGACCCGATGGGGAGACCCAGTACTTC. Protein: CATSGPDGETQYF.

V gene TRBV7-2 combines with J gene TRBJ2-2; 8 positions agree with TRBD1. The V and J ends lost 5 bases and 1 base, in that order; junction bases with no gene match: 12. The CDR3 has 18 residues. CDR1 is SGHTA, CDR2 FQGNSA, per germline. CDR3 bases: TGTGCCAGCAGCCGATACAGTACCGGGACAGGGAACACCGGGGAGCTGTTTTTT. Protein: CASSRYSTGTGNTGELFF.

The CDR3 protein is CASGGTIEYNEQFF. DNA for the CDR3: TGTGCTAGTGGTGGGACGATCGAATACAATGAGCAGTTCTTC. V gene TRBV12-5 combines with J gene TRBJ2-1, with D perhaps being TRBD1 or TRBD2 (5 bases each). The CDR3 contains 14 residues. Germline CDR1 reads LGHNT; CDR2 reads FRNRAP. Trimming left V 5 bases short and J 4 bases short, with 12 bases between.

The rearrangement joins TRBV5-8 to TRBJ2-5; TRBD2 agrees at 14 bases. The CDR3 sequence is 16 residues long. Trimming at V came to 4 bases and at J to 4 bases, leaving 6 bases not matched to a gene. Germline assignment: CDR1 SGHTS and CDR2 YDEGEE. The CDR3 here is CASSRGTSGSRETQYF. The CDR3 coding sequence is TGTGCCAGCAGCCGGGGGACTAGCGGGAGTCGAGAGACCCAGTACTTC.

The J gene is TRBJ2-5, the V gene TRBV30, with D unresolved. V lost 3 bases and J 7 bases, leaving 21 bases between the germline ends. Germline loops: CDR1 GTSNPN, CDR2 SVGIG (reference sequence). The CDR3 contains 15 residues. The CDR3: CAWRPPRLRWGTQYF. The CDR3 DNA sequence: TGTGCCTGGAGGCCCCCCCGGCTCCGCTGGGGGACCCAGTACTTC. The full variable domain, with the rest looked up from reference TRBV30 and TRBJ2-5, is SQTIHQWPATLVQPVGSPLSLECTVEGTSNPNLYWYRQAAGRGLQLLFYSVGIGQISSEVPQNLSASRPQDRQFILSSKKLLLSDSGFYLCAWRPPRLRWGTQYFGPGTRLLVL.

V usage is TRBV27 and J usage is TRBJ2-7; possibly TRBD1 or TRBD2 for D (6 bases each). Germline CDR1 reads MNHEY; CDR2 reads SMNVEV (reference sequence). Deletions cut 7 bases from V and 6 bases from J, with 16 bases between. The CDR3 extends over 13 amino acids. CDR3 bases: TGTGCCAGCACAGTTTTTGAGGGGGGCGAGCAGTACTTC. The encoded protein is CASTVFEGGEQYF.

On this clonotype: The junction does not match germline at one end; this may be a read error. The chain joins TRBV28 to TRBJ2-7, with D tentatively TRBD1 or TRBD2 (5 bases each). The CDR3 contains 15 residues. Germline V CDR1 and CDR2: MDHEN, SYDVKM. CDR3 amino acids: CASSPHRDGLRWWDF. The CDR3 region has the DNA TGTGCCAGCAGCCCTCACCGGGACGGGCTACGGTGGTGGGACTTC.

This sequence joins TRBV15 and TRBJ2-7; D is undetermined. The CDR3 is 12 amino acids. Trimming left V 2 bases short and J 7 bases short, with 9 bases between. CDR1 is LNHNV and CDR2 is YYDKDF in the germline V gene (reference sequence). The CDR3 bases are TGTGCCACCAGCAGAAGAGGTCGGGAGCAGTACTTC. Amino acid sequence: CATSRRGREQYF. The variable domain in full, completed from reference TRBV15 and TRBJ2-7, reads DAMVIQNPRYQVTQFGKPVTLSCSQTLNHNVMYWYQQKSSQAPKLLFHYYDKDFNNEADTPDNFQSRRPNTSFCFLDIRSPGLGDTAMYLCATSRRGREQYFGPGTRLTVT.

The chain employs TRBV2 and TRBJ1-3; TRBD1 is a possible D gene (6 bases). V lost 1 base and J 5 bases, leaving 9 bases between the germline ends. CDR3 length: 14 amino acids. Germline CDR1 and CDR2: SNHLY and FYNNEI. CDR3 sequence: CASSEVRGRNTIYF. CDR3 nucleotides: TGTGCCAGCAGTGAAGTCAGGGGTCGAAACACCATATATTTT. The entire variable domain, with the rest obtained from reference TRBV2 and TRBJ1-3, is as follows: EPEVTQTPSHQVTQMGQEVILRCVPISNHLYFYWYRQILGQKVEFLVSFYNNEISEKSEIFDDQFSVERPDGSNFTLKIRSTKLEDSAMYFCASSEVRGRNTIYFGEGSWLTVV.

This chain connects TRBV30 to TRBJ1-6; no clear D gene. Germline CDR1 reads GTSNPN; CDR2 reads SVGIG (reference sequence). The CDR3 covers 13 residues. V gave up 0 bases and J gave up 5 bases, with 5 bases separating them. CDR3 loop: CAWSVTDNSPLHF. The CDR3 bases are TGTGCCTGGAGTGTAACAGATAATTCACCCCTCCACTTT.

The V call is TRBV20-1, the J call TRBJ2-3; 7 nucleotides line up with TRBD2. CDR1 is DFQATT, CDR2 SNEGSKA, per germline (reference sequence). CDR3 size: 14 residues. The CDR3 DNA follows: TGCAGCGCGAGAGGGAGCGGGGCCACAGATACGCAGTATTTT. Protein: CSARGSGATDTQYF.

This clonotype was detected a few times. CDR3 DNA sequence: TGTGCCAGCAGTTACTCAGTGGGCGGGGTAAGACGGGAGACCCAGTACTTC. Amino acids: CASSYSVGGVRRETQYF. V gene TRBV6-5 combines with J gene TRBJ2-5; D might be TRBD2 (6 bases). This CDR3 comprises 17 residues. Per germline, CDR1 MNHEY and CDR2 SVGAGI. V lost 0 bases to trimming and J lost 5 bases, with 19 bases between them.

The CDR3 region has the DNA TGTGCCAGCAGCTTAGATACTAGCGGGAGGGCCCGGGAGACCCAGTACTTC. Protein product: CASSLDTSGRARETQYF. The V call is TRBV7-2, the J call TRBJ2-5, with 13 bases matching TRBD2. The germline CDR1 and CDR2 sequences are SGHTA and FQGNSA. The CDR3 is made up of 17 amino acids. V shed 1 base and J 5 bases; nucleotides not matched to a gene: 7.

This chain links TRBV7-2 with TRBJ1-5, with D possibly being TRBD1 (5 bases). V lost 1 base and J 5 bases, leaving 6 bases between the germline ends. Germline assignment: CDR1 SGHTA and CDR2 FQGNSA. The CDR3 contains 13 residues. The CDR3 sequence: CASSLVRDQPQHF. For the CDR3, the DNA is TGTGCCAGCAGCTTAGTCAGGGATCAGCCCCAGCATTTT.

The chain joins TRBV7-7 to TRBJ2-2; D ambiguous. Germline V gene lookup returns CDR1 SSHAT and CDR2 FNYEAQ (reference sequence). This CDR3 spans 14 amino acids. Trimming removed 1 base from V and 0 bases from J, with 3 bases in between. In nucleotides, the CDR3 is TGTGCCAGCAGCTTAGACGCGAACACCGGGGAGCTGTTTTTT. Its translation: CASSLDANTGELFF.

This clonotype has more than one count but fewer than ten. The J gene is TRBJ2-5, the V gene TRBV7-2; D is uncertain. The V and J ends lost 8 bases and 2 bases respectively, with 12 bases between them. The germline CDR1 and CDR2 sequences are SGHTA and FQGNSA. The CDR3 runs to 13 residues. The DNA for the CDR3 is TGTGCCAGCCAAAAGGACCAACAAGAGACCCAGTACTTC. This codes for CASQKDQQETQYF.